These 18 T cell receptor beta chains share one sample of origin, sequenced in a study of post-analysis software for immune sequencing data. Their antigens remain unidentified. Findings and limits, study-wide: Several TRBV segments (TRBV5-6, TRBV5-1 and TRBV20-1 among them) occurred more frequently in patients than in controls.

TCR beta cDNA libraries included unique molecular identifiers. TCRdb re-derived calls from the PCR reads in MiXCR, one entry per CDR3 protein. The sample holds hundreds of thousands of distinct CDR3 sequences, roughly three fifths seen once. Sequenced: blood. The source of these receptors is a girl aged 2-10 years with multiple sclerosis.

In this sample, this clonotype turned up a few times. The chain links TRBV4-2 to TRBJ2-1, with TRBD1 matching 8 bases. Germline values: CDR1 LGHNA, CDR2 YNFKEQ. With 3 bases clipped from V and 5 bases from J, the junction kept 12 bases outside the gene matches. CDR3 size: 17 residues. The CDR3 region is CASSQGSGGDGDNEQFF. The CDR3 bases are TGTGCCAGCAGCCAGGGCTCAGGGGGCGATGGAGACAATGAGCAGTTCTTC.

V usage is TRBV7-4 and J usage is TRBJ2-7; D is unclear. The length of the CDR3 is 14 residues. The V and J ends lost 4 bases and 2 bases respectively, with 12 bases between them. The germline V gene has CDR1 SGHVT and CDR2 SQSDAQ. CDR3 in DNA: TGTGCCAGCAGCTCCCAGCCGAGGACCTACGAGCAGTACTTC. This sequence encodes CASSSQPRTYEQYF.

V is TRBV27 and J is TRBJ2-3; 10 bases fit TRBD1. This CDR3 is built from 13 residues. Germline V lookup: CDR1 MNHEY, CDR2 SMNVEV (reference sequence). V gave up 8 bases and J gave up 4 bases; unmatched junction bases: 3. The CDR3 spells CASGGQGADTQYF. The CDR3 DNA reads TGTGCCAGCGGAGGACAGGGGGCAGATACGCAGTATTTT.

The chain employs TRBV15 and TRBJ2-5; perhaps TRBD1 as D (6 bases). The CDR3 is made up of 14 amino acids. CDR1 and CDR2 from the germline V gene are LNHNV and YYDKDF (reference sequence). With 6 bases removed from V and 1 base from J, the gap between germline ends came to 12 bases. CDR3 in DNA: TGTGCCACCAGACCGGACAGTTTCCAAGAGACCCAGTACTTC. Translation gives CATRPDSFQETQYF.

This chain links TRBV20-1 with TRBJ2-2; D call uncertain. CDR1 and CDR2 (germline): DFQATT, SNEGSKA (reference sequence). V was pared by 0 bases and J by 7 bases, with 12 bases between. This CDR3 is 14 amino acids long. The CDR3 is CSAREGFSGGELFF. DNA of the CDR3: TGCAGTGCTAGAGAGGGCTTCTCGGGCGGGGAGCTGTTTTTT.

This chain links TRBV20-1 with TRBJ2-3; D perhaps matches TRBD2 (7 bases). Germline CDR1 and CDR2: DFQATT and SNEGSKA (reference sequence). Trimming removed 0 bases from V and 4 bases from J, with 14 bases in between. This CDR3 has 15 amino acids. The CDR3 reads CSARDYRGASDTQYF. As DNA, the CDR3 is TGCAGTGCTAGAGATTATCGGGGGGCATCAGATACGCAGTATTTT.

The chain has TRBV20-1 and TRBJ2-1, with D possibly matching TRBD1 (6 bases). This CDR3 contains 18 residues. V lost 0 bases and J lost 7, with 25 bases in between. Germline V gene sequence: CDR1 DFQATT, CDR2 SNEGSKA (reference sequence). CDR3: CSARDPGPGRGLQNEQFF. CDR3 bases: TGCAGTGCTAGAGATCCCGGCCCGGGCAGGGGTTTACAGAATGAGCAGTTCTTC.

On this clonotype: The germline gene is not matched at one end of the junction; a read error may be the cause. The chain has TRBV7-7 and TRBJ2-3, with 11 bases identical to TRBD1. The CDR3 runs to 15 residues. Germline V lookup: CDR1 SSHAT, CDR2 FNYEAQ (reference sequence). This chain's CDR3 is CASSIGTGGTDTQYF. The DNA for the CDR3 is TGTGCTAGCAGCATCGGGACAGGGGGTACAGATACGCAGTATTTT.

The chain employs TRBV29-1 and TRBJ1-2, with TRBD1 identical over 10 bases. V lost 6 bases, J lost 4 bases, and 8 bases stayed unmatched. CDR1 and CDR2 from the germline V gene are SQVTM and ANQGSEA. This CDR3 is 14 amino acids long. The chain's CDR3 is CSVGTGVSGYGYTF. The CDR3, as DNA: TGCAGCGTGGGGACAGGGGTTTCGGGCTATGGCTACACCTTC. Complete variable domain (other parts from reference TRBV29-1 and TRBJ1-2): SAVISQKPSRDICQRGTSLTIQCQVDSQVTMMFWYRQQPGQSLTLIATANQGSEATYESGFVIDKFPISRPNLTFSTLTVSNMSPEDSSIYLCSVGTGVSGYGYTFGSGTRLTVV.

Only a few counts were recorded for this clonotype. J is TRBJ2-7 and V is TRBV20-1, with 9 bases aligning to TRBD1. The CDR3 is 15 residues long. J lost 3 bases, V lost 0 bases, and 6 bases had no gene match. Germline CDR1 is DFQATT and CDR2 is SNEGSKA (reference sequence). The CDR3 reads CSARDSGQGFYEQYF. CDR3 nucleotides: TGCAGTGCTAGAGACTCGGGACAGGGCTTCTACGAGCAGTACTTC.

The CDR3 reads CASSLLDRGSYEQYF. CDR3 bases: TGTGCCAGCAGCCTGTTGGACAGGGGATCCTACGAGCAGTACTTC. The J gene is TRBJ2-7, the V gene TRBV12-3 or TRBV12-4; 9 bases are a match to TRBD1. V trimming: 6 bases; J trimming: 1 base; junction bases outside the gene matches: 7. The CDR3 loop spans 15 amino acids.

This chain uses TRBV5-1 with TRBJ2-1; a possible D gene is TRBD1 (6 bases). V lost 4 bases and J 0 bases, leaving 11 bases between the germline ends. CDR1 is SGHRS and CDR2 is YFSETQ in the germline V gene. The CDR3 has 15 amino acids. Written as DNA, the CDR3 is TGCGCCAGCAGCCCTTTGGACAGCTCCTACAATGAGCAGTTCTTC. It specifies CASSPLDSSYNEQFF.

This clonotype came up a few times. The rearrangement joins TRBV20-1 to TRBJ2-1, with D perhaps being TRBD1 or TRBD2 (5 bases each). The CDR3 is made up of 14 amino acids. Germline CDR1 and CDR2: DFQATT and SNEGSKA (reference sequence). V dropped 1 base and J dropped 5 bases, with 12 bases sitting between them. CDR3 sequence: CSARGDETHNEQFF. In nucleotides, the CDR3 is TGCAGTGCTAGAGGGGACGAGACCCACAATGAGCAGTTCTTC.

This clonotype was seen once. The chain has TRBV5-5 and TRBJ1-1, with a possible D match to TRBD1 (6 bases). Trimming left V 1 base short and J 1 base short, with 14 bases between. Germline CDR1 and CDR2: SGHKS and YYEKEE (reference sequence). The CDR3 contains 16 residues. In DNA, the CDR3 is TGTGCCAGCAGCTTGCGGGACAACTCTTGGAACACTGAAGCTTTCTTT. It codes for CASSLRDNSWNTEAFF.

A word on this clonotype: One end of the junction varies from germline; a read error may be responsible. The chain links TRBV6-2 or TRBV6-3 to TRBJ1-5; 8 bases are shared with TRBD1. The CDR3 covers 12 residues. Germline CDR1 and CDR2: MNHEY and SVGEGT. The CDR3 loop reads CASSDRGQPQHF. In DNA form, the CDR3 reads TGTGCTAGCAGTGACAGGGGTCAGCCCCAGCATTTT.

The chain employs TRBV25-1 and TRBJ2-1; 9 bases align to TRBD1. Germline lookup yields CDR1 MGHDK and CDR2 SYGVNS. J gave up 9 bases and V 4 bases, and 19 bases lay outside the gene matches. This CDR3 contains 18 residues. CDR3 bases: TGTGCCAGCAGTGGAAGGGCCGGGACAGGGTTCGACCAGGGTGAGCAGTTCTTC. Amino acids: CASSGRAGTGFDQGEQFF.

V and J are TRBV2 and TRBJ2-5; the D is unclear. V shed 10 bases and J shed 2 bases, with 14 bases lying between them. The CDR3 is made up of 13 amino acids. CDR1 and CDR2 (germline): SNHLY, FYNNEI. CDR3 DNA: TGTGCCATCGCGGACGGCTATCAAGAGACCCAGTACTTC. Translating it yields CAIADGYQETQYF. Full variable domain (outside the CDR3, taken from reference TRBV2 and TRBJ2-5): EPEVTQTPSHQVTQMGQEVILRCVPISNHLYFYWYRQILGQKVEFLVSFYNNEISEKSEIFDDQFSVERPDGSNFTLKIRSTKLEDSAMYFCAIADGYQETQYFGPGTRLLVL.

The rearrangement uses TRBV6-5 and TRBJ2-5, with 7 bases matching TRBD1. This CDR3 has 16 residues. Germline lookup yields CDR1 MNHEY and CDR2 SVGAGI. The J segment lost 2 bases and the V segment lost 5 bases, leaving 11 bases of the junction unmatched. The DNA for the CDR3 is TGTGCCAGCAGTACACTCCGGGACAGCGAGCAAGAGACCCAGTACTTC. Protein: CASSTLRDSEQETQYF.